What follows describes a single TCR beta chain. Amplification targeted TCR beta CDR3 regions from RNA transcripts. Carried out on the TCR CDR3, a first-round RT-PCR used the HTBI primer set. TCRdb re-derived calls from the multiplex PCR reads in MiXCR, one entry per CDR3 protein. Of hundreds of thousands of distinct CDR3 sequences detected, roughly 15% appear once; the ten largest clones hold under 35%. This entry belongs to a study of T cells in Graves' hyperthyroidism and ophthalmopathy. Material for sequencing was blood. This sequence was found in a woman younger than 35 with Graves' ophthalmopathy.

CDR3 sequence: CSASPPGMVGAFF. CDR3 in DNA: TGCAGTGCCTCTCCCCCAGGGATGGTTGGCGCTTTCTTT. This chain joins TRBV20-1 and TRBJ1-1; a weak D match, TRBD1 (5 bases). The germline gives CDR1 DFQATT, CDR2 SNEGSKA (reference sequence). V lost 6 bases, J lost 11 bases, and 22 bases lay in between. The CDR3 totals 13 residues.